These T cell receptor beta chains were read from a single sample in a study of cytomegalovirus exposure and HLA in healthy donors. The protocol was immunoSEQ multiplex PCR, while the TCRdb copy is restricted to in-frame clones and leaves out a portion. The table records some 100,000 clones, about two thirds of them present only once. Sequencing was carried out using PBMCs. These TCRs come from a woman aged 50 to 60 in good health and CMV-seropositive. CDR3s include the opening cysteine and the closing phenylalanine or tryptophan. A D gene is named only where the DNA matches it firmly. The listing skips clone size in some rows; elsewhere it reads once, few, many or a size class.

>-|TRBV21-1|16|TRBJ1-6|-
TGTGCCAGCAGCAAAGCGTCGGGACACAACAATTCACCCCTCCACTTT
CASSKASGHNNSPLHF
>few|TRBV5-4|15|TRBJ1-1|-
TGTGCCAGCAGTCCTTCGCGGGGACTGAACACTGAAGCTTTCTTT
CASSPSRGLNTEAFF
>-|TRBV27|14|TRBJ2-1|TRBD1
TGTGCCAGCAGTTTTGCCAGGGGGCTTGGGGGGCAGTTCTTC
CASSFARGLGGQFF
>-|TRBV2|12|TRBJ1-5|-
TGTGCCAGCAGTGACAGGGAACTGCCCCAGCATTTT
CASSDRELPQHF
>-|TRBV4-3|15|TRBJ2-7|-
TGCGCCAGCAGCCCACACGACGGACAGTCCTACGAGCAGTACTTC
CASSPHDGQSYEQYF
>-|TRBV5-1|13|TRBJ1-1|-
TGCGCCAGCAGCCCCGGGTTGGGCACTGAAGCTTTCTTT
CASSPGLGTEAFF
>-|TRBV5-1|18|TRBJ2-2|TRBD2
TGCGCCAGCAGCTTCGGGAGGGTACCTCCGTCGAACACCGGGGAGCTGTTTTTT
CASSFGRVPPSNTGELFF
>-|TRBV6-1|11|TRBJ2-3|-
TGTGCCAGCCGACTCTCAGATACGCAGTATTTT
CASRLSDTQYF
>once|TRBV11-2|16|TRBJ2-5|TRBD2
TGTGCCAGCAGCCCTACCGGACTAGCGGGGAGATCGAGGGCGGACTTC
CASSPTGLAGRSRADF
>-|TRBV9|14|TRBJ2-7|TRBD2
TGTGCCAGCAGCGTTGCGGCGGGAGCAGGCGAGCAGTACTTC
CASSVAAGAGEQYF
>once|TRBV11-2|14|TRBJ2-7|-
TGTGCCAGCAGTCTCGGGGGGCCGTCCTACGAGCAGTACTTC
CASSLGGPSYEQYF
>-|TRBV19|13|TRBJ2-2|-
TGTGCCAGTGAAACAGGGTCCACCGGGGAGCTGTTTTTT
CASETGSTGELFF
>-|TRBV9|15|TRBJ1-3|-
TGTGCCAGCAGCGCGGAGGAGGGAAGCTGGGACACCATATATTTT
CASSAEEGSWDTIYF
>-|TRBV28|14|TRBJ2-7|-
TGTGCCAGCACGCGAGGGCCCCCGGCCTACGAGCAGTACTTC
CASTRGPPAYEQYF
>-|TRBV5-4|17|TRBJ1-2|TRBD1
TGTGCCAGCAGCACTGACAGGGCTTCGTGGGCCTTCTATGGCTACACCTTC
CASSTDRASWAFYGYTF
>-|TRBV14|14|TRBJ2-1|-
TGTGCCAGCAGCCAACAGGGATTTGGGAATGAGCAGTTCTTC
CASSQQGFGNEQFF
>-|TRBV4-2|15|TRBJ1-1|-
TGTGCCAGCAGCCAAGATTGGGGGGGCTATACTGAAGCTTTCTTT
CASSQDWGGYTEAFF
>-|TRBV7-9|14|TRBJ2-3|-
TGTGCCAGCAGCTTAGCGGGAGGATCAGATACGCAGTATTTT
CASSLAGGSDTQYF
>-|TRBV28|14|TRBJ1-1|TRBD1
TGTGCCAGCAGAGTGACAGGGAAGGTCACTGAAGCTTTCTTT
CASRVTGKVTEAFF
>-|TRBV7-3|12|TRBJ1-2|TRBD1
TGTGCCAGCAGCTTTGGACAGGGGGGCTACACCTTC
CASSFGQGGYTF
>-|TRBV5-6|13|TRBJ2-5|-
TGTGCCAGCCACAGGTTGCGACAAGAGACCCAGTACTTC
CASHRLRQETQYF
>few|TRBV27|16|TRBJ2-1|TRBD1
TGTGCCAGCAGGATTCGGCGGCAGGGGGTGAACAATGAGCAGTTCTTC
CASRIRRQGVNNEQFF
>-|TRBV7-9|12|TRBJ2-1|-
TGTGCCAGCAGCTTCTCAAAATACGGGCAGTTCTTC
CASSFSKYGQFF